One and the same sample provided the 8 T cell receptor beta chains below, sequenced in a study of OX40 agonist ivuxolimab in advanced cancers. Library creation used the immunoSEQ multiplex PCR assay. In TCRdb, the immuneACCESS table is reduced to in-frame sequences with V and J assigned. These tables do not hold every clone; where another copy was compared, an unresolved V gene accounts for under half, and the others remain unexplained. Here the sample has under 15,000 clones; less than 90% occur a single time. The ten most abundant clones make up about a third of the sample. The source material was CD4+ or CD8+ T cells sorted from blood, sampled in a trial of the OX40 agonist ivuxolimab. These receptors came from an adult with an advanced solid tumor such as melanoma, head and neck, liver or kidney cancer.

V and J are TRBV30 and TRBJ2-2, with D uncertain. Trimming shortened V by 0 bases and J by 2 bases, and 4 bases separated the two germline ends. There are 13 residues in the CDR3. Germline CDR1 and CDR2: GTSNPN and SVGIG (reference sequence). Here the CDR3 reads CAWSVTNTGELFF. CDR3 DNA: TGTGCCTGGAGTGTAACCAACACCGGGGAGCTGTTTTTT.

The J gene is TRBJ1-1, the V gene TRBV14; maybe TRBD1 (5 bases). Per the germline V gene, CDR1 is SGHDN and CDR2 is FVKESK. The CDR3 totals 18 residues. The V and J ends lost 1 base and 0 bases respectively, with 18 bases between them. As DNA, the CDR3 is TGTGCCAGCAGCCAAGTTACAGGAAGAGAGACTGTGAACACTGAAGCTTTCTTT. Its translation is CASSQVTGRETVNTEAFF.

The rearrangement uses TRBV29-1 and TRBJ1-1; D remains ambiguous. Germline-derived CDR1 and CDR2 are SQVTM and ANQGSEA. This CDR3 is 11 amino acids long. Trimming stripped 3 bases from V and 8 bases from J, with 10 bases between. The CDR3 loop is CSVDNGSEAFF. The CDR3 nucleotides read TGCAGCGTTGATAATGGATCGGAAGCTTTCTTT.

DNA for the CDR3: TGTGCCAGCAGCTCCCCATTAGGGGGACACAATGAGCAGTTCTTC. Its protein product is CASSSPLGGHNEQFF. The V gene is TRBV7-9, the J gene TRBJ2-1, with a weak D call TRBD1 (6 bases). The V gene's germline CDR1 is SEHNR and CDR2 FQNEAQ (reference sequence). Trimming took 4 bases from V and 5 from J, leaving 15 bases between them. The CDR3 spans 15 residues.

This chain uses TRBV30 with TRBJ1-1; D ambiguous. The CDR3 contains 13 residues. Per germline, CDR1 GTSNPN and CDR2 SVGIG (reference sequence). Trimming pared 4 bases from V and 0 bases from J, leaving 9 bases between. The CDR3 is CAWKVTVNTEAFF. DNA of the CDR3: TGTGCCTGGAAAGTAACTGTGAACACTGAAGCTTTCTTT.

The chain couples TRBV11-3 to TRBJ2-1; TRBD2 is a possible D gene (6 bases). Trimming took off 4 bases at V and 8 bases at J, with 15 bases between the two ends. This CDR3 contains 14 residues. Germline V gene sequence: CDR1 SGHNT, CDR2 YENEEA. CDR3 nucleotide sequence: TGTGCCAGCAGCTCCCGGGAGCTAACCCATGAGCAGTTCTTC. Protein: CASSSRELTHEQFF. Looking up the rest from reference TRBV11-3 and TRBJ2-1 gives the full variable domain: EAGVVQSPRYKIIEKKQPVAFWCNPISGHNTLYWYLQNLGQGPELLIRYENEEAVDDSQLPKDRFSAERLKGVDSTLKIQPAELGDSAVYLCASSSRELTHEQFFGPGTRLTVL.

The chain joins TRBV5-4 to TRBJ2-5, with D perhaps TRBD1 or TRBD2 (5 bases each). The CDR3 spans 13 residues. The germline V gene has CDR1 SGHNT and CDR2 YYREEE (reference sequence). V was clipped by 0 bases and J by 4 bases, with 7 bases between them. This CDR3 is CASSLAGRETQYF. The CDR3 DNA follows: TGTGCCAGCAGCTTGGCGGGGCGAGAGACCCAGTACTTC.

The chain couples TRBV5-8 to TRBJ2-5; D possibly corresponds to TRBD1 (6 bases). V dropped 2 bases and J dropped 3 bases, with 11 bases sitting between them. CDR1 and CDR2 from the germline V gene are SGHTS and YDEGEE. The CDR3 totals 14 residues. CDR3 nucleotide sequence: TGTGCCAGCAGCTTCTCAGGGGTGGAAGAGACCCAGTACTTC. Residues: CASSFSGVEETQYF.